These T cell receptor beta chains were read from a single sample in a study of cytomegalovirus exposure and HLA in healthy donors. This table comes from immunoSEQ multiplex PCR, and its TCRdb copy is limited to in-frame clones, with some not included. The table includes about 190,000 clones, about 80% detected once. Sequences were obtained from PBMCs. The source is a woman in her 30s in good health and CMV-seronegative. The CDR3 runs from the conserved cysteine through the conserved F or W. The order of the fields is clone size, V gene, J gene, D gene, CDR3 protein, CDR3 DNA. D genes are given only for firm matches. Only some rows state a clone size, as once, few, many or a class for expanded clones.

>NA|TRBV11-2|TRBJ2-7|TRBD1
CASSPMRGRGSSYEQYF
TGTGCCAGCAGCCCGATGAGGGGCAGGGGGAGCTCCTACGAGCAGTACTTC
>NA|TRBV5-1|TRBJ2-7|TRBD1
CASSRTGYEQYF
TGCGCCAGCAGCCGGACAGGATACGAGCAGTACTTC
>few|TRBV5-1|TRBJ1-1|TRBD1
CASSLVVGTGDTEAFF
TGCGCCAGCAGCTTGGTAGTGGGGACAGGAGACACTGAAGCTTTCTTT
>NA|TRBV6-6|TRBJ2-7|TRBD1
CASRTGDYEQYF
TGTGCCAGCAGGACAGGGGATTACGAGCAGTACTTC
>NA|TRBV28|TRBJ1-1|NA
CASSSTQVPEAFF
TGTGCCAGCAGTTCCACACAGGTACCTGAAGCTTTCTTT
>NA|TRBV7-9|TRBJ1-1|NA
CASSSIRTDEAFF
TGTGCCAGCAGCTCGATCCGGACAGATGAAGCTTTCTTT
>once|TRBV4-1|TRBJ2-7|TRBD2
CASSQDTASGSYEQYF
TGCGCCAGCAGCCAAGACACGGCTAGCGGGTCCTACGAGCAGTACTTC
>NA|TRBV28|TRBJ2-3|TRBD2
CASSRTSRTDTQYF
TGTGCCAGCAGTCGGACTAGCAGAACAGATACGCAGTATTTT
>NA|TRBV5-1|TRBJ1-5|NA
CASSYSNQPQHF
TGTGCCAGCAGTTATAGCAATCAGCCCCAGCATTTT
>few|TRBV5-6|TRBJ1-6|NA
CASSQRGGTYNSPLHF
TGTGCCAGCAGTCAGAGGGGGGGGACCTATAATTCACCCCTCCACTTT
>NA|TRBV7-2|TRBJ1-2|TRBD1
CASSSLRTGLLYGYTF
TGTGCCAGCAGCTCGCTGAGGACAGGCCTACTCTATGGCTACACCTTC
>NA|TRBV9|TRBJ1-3|TRBD1
CASSGRDRGRQF
TGTGCCAGCAGCGGCCGGGACAGGGGCAGGCAATTT
>once|TRBV7-2|TRBJ2-7|TRBD1
CASSLDPAGGYEQYF
TGTGCCAGCAGCTTAGATCCCGCAGGGGGCTACGAGCAGTACTTC
>NA|TRBV28|TRBJ2-3|NA
CASSLTASTDTQYF
TGTGCCAGCAGTTTAACAGCTAGCACAGATACGCAGTATTTT
>NA|TRBV6-1|TRBJ2-7|NA
CASSDQGGYEQYF
TGTGCCAGCAGTGACCAGGGGGGCTACGAGCAGTACTTC
>NA|TRBV2|TRBJ2-1|TRBD1
CASSEAGGGYYNEQFF
TGTGCCAGCAGTGAAGCAGGGGGCGGCTACTACAATGAGCAGTTCTTC
>NA|TRBV28|TRBJ2-4|TRBD1
CASRLLEGARNIQYF
TGTGCCAGCAGGCTGCTAGAGGGGGCCCGAAACATTCAGTACTTC
>NA|TRBV27|TRBJ2-7|TRBD2
CASSTLLAGGREQYF
TGTGCCAGCAGTACACTACTAGCGGGAGGACGGGAGCAGTACTTC
>few|TRBV27|TRBJ1-5|NA
CASSSGAHRGQPQHF
TGTGCCAGCAGTTCAGGGGCGCATCGGGGTCAGCCCCAGCATTTT
>NA|TRBV5-1|TRBJ2-7|TRBD2
CASSFFGGGPPYEQYF
TGCGCCAGCAGCTTCTTTGGCGGGGGGCCTCCCTACGAGCAGTACTTC
>NA|TRBV30|TRBJ1-6|TRBD1
CAWNRDRVNSPLHF
TGTGCCTGGAACCGGGACAGGGTGAATTCACCCCTCCACTTT
>NA|TRBV7-2|TRBJ2-5|NA
CASSPLRVETQYF
TGTGCCAGCAGCCCCCTTCGAGTCGAGACCCAGTACTTC
>once|TRBV28|TRBJ2-5|NA
CASSFELSGETQYF
TGTGCCAGCAGTTTCGAGCTCTCGGGAGAGACCCAGTACTTC
>NA|TRBV7-8|TRBJ1-6|TRBD1
CASSLGDRTDSPLHF
TGTGCCAGCAGCTTAGGGGACAGGACAGATTCACCCCTCCACTTT
>NA|TRBV5-8|TRBJ1-5|TRBD1
CASSPGQGQGQPQHF
TGTGCCAGCAGCCCAGGACAGGGGCAGGGCCAGCCCCAGCATTTT
>NA|TRBV9|TRBJ2-7|NA
CASSVGGGSPIREQYF
TGTGCCAGCAGCGTGGGGGGGGGCTCCCCTATACGGGAGCAGTACTTC